What follows are 14 T cell receptor beta chains derived from one specimen sequenced in a study of blood T cell repertoires in COVID-19. Profiled with immunoSEQ multiplex PCR; TCRdb holds only in-frame clones, not every one. The sample shows around 120,000 clones, roughly 79% of them seen only once. Input material: peripheral blood. These TCRs come from an older man with acute or convalescent COVID-19.

The chain has TRBV29-1 and TRBJ1-1; 9 bases map to TRBD1. In germline, CDR1 is SQVTM, CDR2 ANQGSEA. The CDR3 has 13 amino acids. After removal of 6 bases from V and 10 bases from J, the junction contained 12 bases not matched to a gene. CDR3 region: CSVKRTGDDRAFF. CDR3 sequence (DNA): TGCAGCGTAAAAAGGACAGGGGATGACAGAGCTTTCTTT.

The chain has TRBV5-1 and TRBJ1-2; 10 nucleotides agree with TRBD1. Germline trimming cut 2 bases from V and 6 bases from J; bases unmatched to any gene: 1. The germline V gene encodes CDR1 SGHRS and CDR2 YFSETQ. The CDR3 sequence is 13 residues long. The CDR3 nucleotides are TGCGCCAGCAGCTTCGGACAGGGGGATGGCTACACCTTC. This sequence encodes CASSFGQGDGYTF.

The rearrangement links TRBV6-2 or TRBV6-3 to TRBJ2-5, with TRBD1 matching over 7 bases. V shed 2 bases, J shed 2 bases, and the junction held 14 bases outside the gene matches. CDR3 length: 18 amino acids. Germline CDR1 is MNHEY and CDR2 is SVGEGT. CDR3 sequence: CASSYNRDRVEVQETQYF. CDR3 nucleotides: TGTGCCAGCAGTTACAATCGCGACAGGGTTGAAGTGCAAGAGACCCAGTACTTC.

The chain has TRBV3-1 (or the pseudogene TRBV3-2) and TRBJ1-6; tentative D call: TRBD1 (5 bases). CDR3 length: 12 amino acids. V lost 4 bases to trimming and J lost 12 bases, with 10 bases between them. Germline CDR1 is LGHDT and CDR2 is YNNKEL (reference sequence). CDR3 region: CASSRDWLPLHF. The CDR3 DNA reads as TGTGCCAGCAGCCGGGACTGGTTACCCCTCCACTTT.

J is TRBJ1-5 and V is TRBV19; D perhaps matches TRBD1 (5 bases). CDR3 length equals 17 residues. Trimming removed 4 bases from V and 7 bases from J, with 23 bases in between. Germline V lookup: CDR1 LNHDA, CDR2 SQIVND (reference sequence). The CDR3 DNA follows: TGTGCCAGTAGTAGGCTCCGGGCCCAGGACATGAACCAGCCCCAGCATTTT. Amino acid sequence: CASSRLRAQDMNQPQHF.

This chain links TRBV6-2 or TRBV6-3 with TRBJ1-2; D uncertain. CDR1 and CDR2 from the germline V gene are MNHEY and SVGEGT. This CDR3 is built from 15 residues. The V gene lost 0 bases and the J gene lost 8 bases, with 16 bases spanning the gap. The CDR3 is CASSYSRSRGGGYTF. Written as DNA, the CDR3 is TGTGCCAGCAGTTACTCTAGGAGCCGAGGTGGGGGCTACACCTTC.

V gene TRBV6-5 combines with J gene TRBJ2-5; weak D call: TRBD1 (6 bases). The CDR3 consists of 13 residues. Germline CDR1 is MNHEY and CDR2 is SVGAGI. The ends were cut back, 6 bases at V and 4 bases at J, with 12 bases in the middle. The DNA of the CDR3 is TGTGCCAGCAGGGCCGGCAGGGGAGAGACCCAGTACTTC. This translates into CASRAGRGETQYF.

This clone appeared a single time. V and J are TRBV10-3 and TRBJ1-1; D gene unclear. Germline V gene sequence: CDR1 ENHRY, CDR2 SYGVKD. Between the trimmed V and J ends, which lost 3 bases and 11 bases, there was a span of 19 bases. The CDR3 extends over 14 amino acids. The DNA for the CDR3 is TGTGCCATCAGTGATTACGGGGATAACAGAGGGGCTTTCTTT. Protein product: CAISDYGDNRGAFF.

The chain joins TRBV7-9 to TRBJ2-7; TRBD1 is a possible D gene (5 bases). The CDR3 runs to 16 residues. V lost 5 bases to trimming and J lost 0 bases, with 17 bases between them. Germline CDR1 and CDR2: SEHNR and FQNEAQ (reference sequence). CDR3 loop: CASSELIRGTSYEQYF. The CDR3 DNA follows: TGTGCCAGCAGCGAATTAATTAGGGGAACCTCCTACGAGCAGTACTTC.

V usage is TRBV2 and J usage is TRBJ1-2; 9 nucleotides align to TRBD1. The CDR3 has 14 residues. From germline, CDR1 is SNHLY and CDR2 FYNNEI. The J segment lost 3 bases and the V segment lost 6 bases, leaving 5 bases of the junction unmatched. The CDR3 DNA follows: TGTGCCAGCAGGCGACAGGGGGATTACTATGGCTACACCTTC. Amino acids: CASRRQGDYYGYTF.

The chain combines TRBV4-2 with TRBJ2-5, with D tentatively TRBD1 (5 bases). Trimming cost V 1 base and J 1 base, with 10 bases left between them. CDR3 size: 15 residues. From germline, CDR1 is LGHNA and CDR2 YNFKEQ. CDR3 DNA: TGTGCCAGCAGCCAAGGGTCCAGGGTCCAAGAGACCCAGTACTTC. Protein: CASSQGSRVQETQYF.

In its sample, this clone was seen a few times. This rearrangement joins TRBV5-6 to TRBJ2-5, with D tentatively TRBD2 (6 bases). Per the germline V gene, CDR1 is SGHDT and CDR2 is YYEEEE. CDR3 length: 16 amino acids. The V end was cut by 0 bases, the J end by 1 base, with 13 bases between. For the CDR3, the DNA is TGTGCCAGCAGCTTGGGCAGCCGGGAGCCCCAAGAGACCCAGTACTTC. Translating gives CASSLGSREPQETQYF.

This clone was seen only a few times. The chain has TRBV7-2 and TRBJ2-1; maybe TRBD2 (6 bases). The CDR3 spans 17 residues. V lost 5 bases to trimming and J lost 2 bases, with 19 bases between them. The germline V gene encodes CDR1 SGHTA and CDR2 FQGNSA. The CDR3 nucleotides are TGTGCCAGCAGCCCGGGCGGGGTTCTATACGCCTACAATGAGCAGTTCTTC. Translating gives CASSPGGVLYAYNEQFF. Using reference TRBV7-2 and TRBJ2-1 for the parts outside the CDR3, the full variable domain is GAGVSQSPSNKVTEKGKDVELRCDPISGHTALYWYRQSLGQGLEFLIYFQGNSAPDKSGLPSDRFSAERTGGSVSTLTIQRTQQEDSAVYLCASSPGGVLYAYNEQFFGPGTRLTVL.

The chain is built from TRBV5-4 and TRBJ2-2, with 7 bases identical to TRBD2. The V and J ends lost 3 bases and 1 base, in that order; junction bases with no gene match: 6. CDR1 is SGHNT, CDR2 YYREEE, per germline (reference sequence). This CDR3 has 16 amino acids. CDR3 sequence (DNA): TGTGCCAGCAGCTCCCTGGGAGGGAGGAACACCGGGGAGCTGTTTTTT. Translation gives CASSSLGGRNTGELFF.